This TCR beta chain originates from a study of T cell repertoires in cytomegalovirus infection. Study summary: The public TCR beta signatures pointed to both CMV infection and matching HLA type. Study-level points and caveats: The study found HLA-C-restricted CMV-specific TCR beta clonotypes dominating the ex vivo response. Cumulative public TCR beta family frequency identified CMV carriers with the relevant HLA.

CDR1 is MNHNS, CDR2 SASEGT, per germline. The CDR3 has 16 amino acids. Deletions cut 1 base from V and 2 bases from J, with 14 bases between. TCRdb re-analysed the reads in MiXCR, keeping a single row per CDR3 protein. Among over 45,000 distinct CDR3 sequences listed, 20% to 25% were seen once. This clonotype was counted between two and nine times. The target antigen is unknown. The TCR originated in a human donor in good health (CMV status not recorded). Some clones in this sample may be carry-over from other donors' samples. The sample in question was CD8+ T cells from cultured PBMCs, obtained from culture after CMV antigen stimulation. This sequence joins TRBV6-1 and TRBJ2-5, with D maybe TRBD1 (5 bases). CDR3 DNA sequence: TGTGCCAGCAGTGAAGAATGGACACCAGTACAAGAGACCCAGTACTTC. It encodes CASSEEWTPVQETQYF.